This TCR beta chain was obtained from a study of T-cell reconstitution after alpha-beta-depleted transplantation in children. Broader study findings: At one year after transplant, newly produced T cells mostly accounted for T-cell counts and diversity. Reports say that about two months after transplant, the alpha-beta T cells came out of several hundred graft clones that had expanded.

Preparation of the TCRbeta library involved a method that used unique molecular identifiers. One entry per CDR3 protein, called by TCRdb with MiXCR from the PCR reads. The sample lists some 550,000 distinct CDR3 sequences, under 25% occurring once. This clonotype was counted many times. What it binds is unknown. This specimen was PBMCs, mostly from graft donor cells, taken 360 days after TCRalphabeta/CD19-depleted stem cell transplant. The receptor's source is a boy less than two years old who had a stem cell transplant for acute myeloid leukemia, so the T cells may come from the graft donor.

The CDR3 region is CASRSGIPHEQYF. As DNA, the CDR3 is TGTGCCAGCAGGTCCGGGATACCTCACGAGCAGTACTTC. The chain uses TRBV12-3 or TRBV12-4 and TRBJ2-7; weak D call: TRBD2 (5 bases). V dropped 6 bases and J dropped 5 bases, with 14 bases sitting between them. The CDR3 extends over 13 amino acids.